These 24 T cell receptor beta chains came from one sample sequenced in a study of T cells in Graves' hyperthyroidism and ophthalmopathy. TCR beta CDR3 region amplification was performed from RNA transcripts. Initially, a first-round RT-PCR of the TCR CDR3 employed the HTBI primer set. Each CDR3 protein gets one entry after TCRdb re-called the multiplex PCR reads with MiXCR. The sample has roughly 700,000 distinct CDR3 sequences; about 14% are singletons. The specimen was blood. These TCRs come from a woman younger than 35 with Graves' hyperthyroidism.

The gene calls are TRBV19 and TRBJ2-1; weak D call: TRBD1 (6 bases). The V gene's germline CDR1 is LNHDA and CDR2 SQIVND (reference sequence). The CDR3 contains 17 residues. V was clipped by 5 bases and J by 5 bases, with 22 bases between them. CDR3: CASSSLGRGYPNNEQFF. The DNA for the CDR3 is TGTGCCAGTAGTTCCTTGGGCAGGGGATACCCTAACAATGAGCAGTTCTTC.

For this clonotype: Mismatch with germline at one junction end may stem from a read error. The rearrangement joins TRBV18 to TRBJ2-5; 10 bases fit TRBD2. Germline CDR1 is KGHSH and CDR2 is LQKENI. The CDR3 loop spans 17 amino acids. In DNA form, the CDR3 reads TGTGCCAGCTCATCACCGAAAGGGACTAGCGCCCACGAGACCCAGTACTTC. Its translation: CASSSPKGTSAHETQYF. The full variable domain, its missing parts supplied by reference TRBV18 and TRBJ2-5, is NAGVMQNPRHLVRRRGQEARLRCSPMKGHSHVYWYRQLPEEGLKFMVYLQKENIIDESGMPKERFSAEFPKEGPSILRIQQVVRGDSAAYFCASSSPKGTSAHETQYFGPGTRLLVL.

This clonotype was seen at least ten times. The chain couples TRBV3-1 to TRBJ1-2; no clear D gene. Trimming removed 6 bases at V and 5 bases at J, with 10 bases between. CDR1 LGHDT and CDR2 YNNKEL come from the germline V gene (reference sequence). This CDR3 region has 12 residues. The CDR3 DNA reads as TGTGCCAGCAGTATAGAACAGTATGGCTACACCTTC. Translation: CASSIEQYGYTF.

This sequence joins TRBV4-2 and TRBJ1-2; maybe TRBD1 (6 bases). Germline V gene lookup returns CDR1 LGHNA and CDR2 YNFKEQ. The V and J ends lost 4 bases and 8 bases respectively, with 20 bases between them. There are 15 residues in the CDR3. This chain's CDR3 is CASSPNSGTILGYTF. The CDR3 DNA reads as TGTGCCAGCAGCCCCAACTCCGGGACAATCCTGGGCTACACCTTC.

This clonotype was observed a single time. The chain couples TRBV5-1 to TRBJ1-1, with D hard to call. Trimming left V 6 bases short and J 1 base short, with 10 bases between. This CDR3 is built from 13 residues. Germline lookup yields CDR1 SGHRS and CDR2 YFSETQ. This CDR3 is CASNPPWNTEAFF. The CDR3, as DNA: TGCGCCAGCAACCCGCCCTGGAACACTGAAGCTTTCTTT.

This clonotype has at least ten counts. The gene calls are TRBV3-1 and TRBJ2-2; 7 bases line up with TRBD1. Looked up from germline, CDR1 is LGHDT and CDR2 is YNNKEL (reference sequence). Losses at the gene ends were 1 base for V and 5 bases for J; bases not matched to a gene: 10. The CDR3 has 17 residues. The DNA for the CDR3 is TGTGCCAGCAGCCAAGTCCCGGGACAGTCGTGGACCGGGGAGCTGTTTTTT. Its protein is CASSQVPGQSWTGELFF.

The chain is built from TRBV5-1 and TRBJ1-1, with D maybe TRBD1 (5 bases). Germline CDR1 SGHRS, CDR2 YFSETQ. The germline V and J ends were trimmed by 4 bases and 6 bases, with 13 bases remaining between them. The CDR3 extends over 13 amino acids. In nucleotides, the CDR3 is TGCGCCAGCAGCCACCCCCGGGGCCCTGAAGCTTTCTTT. Translated, it gives CASSHPRGPEAFF.

This clonotype was detected a few times. In this CDR3 the conserved last residue, phenylalanine or tryptophan, is missing, so a read error is likely. The chain couples TRBV5-6 to TRBJ2-2; the match to TRBD2 covers 9 bases. This CDR3 is built from 16 residues. The V gene's germline CDR1 is SGHDT and CDR2 YYEEEE. Trimming cost V 4 bases and J 5 bases; bases outside gene matches: 9. DNA for the CDR3: TGTGCCAGCAGCCCGCGGGGGGGGGGTCGAACCGGGGAGCTGTTTTCT. It translates to CASSPRGGGRTGELFS.

Many counts were recorded for this clonotype. The chain links TRBV20-1 to TRBJ2-1, with 8 bases matching TRBD2. CDR1 is DFQATT and CDR2 is SNEGSKA in the germline V gene (reference sequence). This CDR3 has 18 amino acids. The trim removed 3 bases at V and 1 base at J, leaving 14 bases unmatched. CDR3 loop: CSASLIAGTADSYNEQFF. Written as DNA, the CDR3 is TGCAGTGCTAGCCTGATAGCGGGAACCGCGGATTCCTACAATGAGCAGTTCTTC.

The gene calls are TRBV14 and TRBJ2-3, with TRBD1 identical over 7 bases. CDR1 is SGHDN and CDR2 is FVKESK in the germline V gene. This CDR3 region has 15 residues. V gave up 3 bases and J gave up 2 bases; unmatched junction bases: 5. CDR3 nucleotide sequence: TGTGCCAGCAGCCAGAGGACAGGTTACACAGATACGCAGTATTTT. Translation gives CASSQRTGYTDTQYF.

The sample holds a few counts of this clonotype. The J gene is TRBJ2-5, the V gene TRBV7-9, with 7 bases matching TRBD2. V dropped 3 bases and J dropped 2; count of bases not matched to a gene: 12. This CDR3 has 17 residues. Germline CDR1 reads SEHNR; CDR2 reads FQNEAQ (reference sequence). Here the CDR3 DNA reads TGTGCCAGCAGCTTCCTCGGGGACTACAGCCCACAAGAGACCCAGTACTTC. It translates to CASSFLGDYSPQETQYF.

Many counts were recorded for this clonotype. V is TRBV12-3 or TRBV12-4 and J is TRBJ2-5; D is unresolved. With 1 base removed from V and 4 bases from J, the gap between germline ends came to 7 bases. The CDR3 sequence is 13 residues long. The CDR3: CASSLVRRETQYF. In nucleotides, the CDR3 is TGTGCCAGCAGTTTAGTGCGACGAGAGACCCAGTACTTC.

In this sample, this clonotype turned up a few times. The J gene is TRBJ1-4, the V gene TRBV7-9, with 11 bases identical to TRBD1. CDR1 is SEHNR and CDR2 is FQNEAQ in the germline V gene (reference sequence). Trimming cost V 5 bases and J 3 bases; bases outside gene matches: 17. The CDR3 covers 20 residues. As DNA, the CDR3 is TGTGCCAGCAGCCCTCCCCTGGGGACAGGGGGTGATAAGGCTAATGAAAAACTGTTTTTT. Its translation: CASSPPLGTGGDKANEKLFF.

V usage is TRBV5-6 and J usage is TRBJ2-5; D is possibly TRBD1 (7 bases). The CDR3 contains 18 residues. Germline V CDR1 and CDR2: SGHDT, YYEEEE. Deletions cut 3 bases from V and 4 bases from J, with 25 bases between. The CDR3: CASSWRQGWAGWGETQYF. The CDR3 coding sequence is TGTGCCAGCAGCTGGCGACAGGGTTGGGCGGGATGGGGAGAGACCCAGTACTTC.

This chain connects TRBV19 to TRBJ2-7, with TRBD2 matching over 7 bases. Germline V gives CDR1 LNHDA, CDR2 SQIVND (reference sequence). Losses at the gene ends were 1 base for V and 0 bases for J; bases not matched to a gene: 0. The CDR3 spans 14 residues. The CDR3 DNA sequence: TGTGCCAGTAGTATAGCGGGAGGCTCCTACGAGCAGTACTTC. The encoded protein is CASSIAGGSYEQYF.

This clonotype was recorded at least ten times. CDR3 in DNA: TGTGCCAGCAGTTCGCCGCTTAAGGGGACCACCGGGGAGCTGTTTTTT. This encodes CASSSPLKGTTGELFF. This chain links TRBV27 with TRBJ2-2; D assignment may be TRBD1 or TRBD2 (5 bases each). V was clipped by 4 bases and J by 4 bases, with 16 bases between them. The CDR3 spans 16 residues. Germline CDR1 is MNHEY and CDR2 is SMNVEV (reference sequence).

The chain is built from TRBV7-3 and TRBJ2-3; no reliable D call. Germline V lookup: CDR1 SGHTA, CDR2 FQGTGA. The CDR3 is 13 amino acids. V lost 5 bases to trimming and J lost 0 bases, with 6 bases between them. CDR3 coding DNA: TGTGCCAGCAGCACGATTAGCACAGATACGCAGTATTTT. Translation: CASSTISTDTQYF.

This clonotype appeared a few times. The J gene is TRBJ2-3, the V gene TRBV9; 8 bases line up with TRBD2. In germline, CDR1 is SGDLS, CDR2 YYNGEE. The ends lost 3 bases at V and 4 bases at J; junction bases unmatched: 7. CDR3 length: 15 residues. Here the CDR3 reads CASSALGGGPDTQYF. DNA of the CDR3: TGTGCCAGCAGCGCCCTCGGGGGGGGACCAGATACGCAGTATTTT.

Many counts were recorded for this clonotype. The J gene is TRBJ2-1, the V gene TRBV30; 11 bases align to TRBD2. Germline V CDR1 and CDR2: GTSNPN, SVGIG (reference sequence). V gave up 3 bases and J gave up 5 bases; unmatched junction bases: 3. The CDR3 has 14 residues. The CDR3 region has the DNA TGTGCCTGGAGGGGACTAGCGGATAACAATGAGCAGTTCTTC. Translated: CAWRGLADNNEQFF.

This chain connects TRBV3-1 to TRBJ2-4; D not resolved. Germline assignment: CDR1 LGHDT and CDR2 YNNKEL (reference sequence). Trimming removed 7 bases from V and 1 base from J, with 11 bases in between. CDR3 length: 14 amino acids. The DNA for the CDR3 is TGTGCCAGCAACCACCGTAGTGCCAAAAACATTCAGTACTTC. This sequence encodes CASNHRSAKNIQYF.

This clonotype has at least ten counts. The genes are TRBV2 and TRBJ1-2, with no clear D. CDR3 size: 14 residues. Between the trimmed V and J ends, which lost 4 bases and 4 bases, there was a span of 13 bases. Per germline, CDR1 SNHLY and CDR2 FYNNEI. For the CDR3, the DNA is TGTGCCAGCAGTGTGCGGCGGATGCCCTATGGCTACACCTTC. Translation gives CASSVRRMPYGYTF.

Details on this clonotype: Compared with germline, one end of the junction differs, possibly owing to a read error. CDR3 bases: TGTGCCAGCAGTTTAGTAGGCAGGGGAAGCTACGGGCAGTACTTC. It codes for CASSLVGRGSYGQYF. The chain couples TRBV27 to TRBJ2-7; D might be TRBD1 (6 bases). The germline CDR1 and CDR2 sequences are MNHEY and SMNVEV (reference sequence). This CDR3 comprises 15 residues.

The table lists this clonotype with a few counts. The CDR3 region is CASSIVTNGNSPLHF. CDR3 DNA sequence: TGTGCCAGTAGTATAGTAACGAACGGCAATTCACCCCTCCACTTT. This chain connects TRBV19 to TRBJ1-6; D call uncertain. This CDR3 contains 15 residues. Germline CDR1 LNHDA, CDR2 SQIVND (reference sequence). V lost 1 base, J lost 7 bases, and 11 bases lay in between.

This clonotype was counted only a few times. The CDR3 region is CASSAGTGAHGELFF. The CDR3 DNA reads as TGTGCCAGCAGCGCCGGGACAGGGGCTCACGGGGAGCTGTTTTTT. The V call is TRBV12-3 or TRBV12-4, the J call TRBJ2-2, with TRBD1 matching 10 bases. The CDR3 loop spans 15 amino acids. The ends lost 6 bases at V and 7 bases at J; junction bases unmatched: 8.